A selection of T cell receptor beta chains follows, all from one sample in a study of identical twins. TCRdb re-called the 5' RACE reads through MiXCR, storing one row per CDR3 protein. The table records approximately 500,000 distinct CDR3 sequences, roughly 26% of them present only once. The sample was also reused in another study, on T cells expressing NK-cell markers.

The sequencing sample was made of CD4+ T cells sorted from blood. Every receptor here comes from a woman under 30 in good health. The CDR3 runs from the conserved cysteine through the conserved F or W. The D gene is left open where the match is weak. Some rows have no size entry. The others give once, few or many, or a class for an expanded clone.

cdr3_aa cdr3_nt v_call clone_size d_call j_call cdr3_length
CASTAAPISQFF TGTGCCAGCACCGCCGCCCCTATTAGTCAGTTCTTC TRBV6-2/TRBV6-3 - - TRBJ2-1 12
CASSPSGGGSGNTIYF TGCGCCAGCAGCCCGTCGGGAGGGGGCTCTGGAAACACCATATATTTT TRBV4-3 - - TRBJ1-3 16
CASSESPTAFF TGTGCCAGCAGTGAATCGCCGACGGCTTTCTTT TRBV2 - - TRBJ1-1 11
CASSPAGLVGEQYF TGTGCCAGCTCACCCGCGGGACTAGTGGGCGAGCAGTACTTC TRBV18 - TRBD2 TRBJ2-7 14
CASSGRDLAYEQYF TGCGCCAGCAGCGGCCGGGACTTAGCCTACGAGCAGTACTTC TRBV5-1 few - TRBJ2-7 14
CASSLDSGTGVDGYTF TGTGCCAGCAGCTTGGATTCCGGGACAGGGGTGGATGGCTACACCTTC TRBV7-9 - TRBD1 TRBJ1-2 16
CASSWGGRATDTQYF TGTGCCAGCAGTTGGGGCGGGAGGGCCACAGATACGCAGTATTTT TRBV28 few TRBD2 TRBJ2-3 15
CASSYRPTGSNQPQHF TGTGCCAGCAGTTACAGACCGACAGGTAGCAATCAGCCCCAGCATTTT TRBV6-5 - - TRBJ1-5 16
CASSRSAGGQPQHF TGTGCCAGCAGTCGTTCGGCTGGTGGACAGCCCCAGCATTTT TRBV6-4 - - TRBJ1-5 14
CASSLAQGRNEKLFF TGTGCCAGCAGTTTAGCACAGGGTAGGAATGAAAAACTGTTTTTT TRBV12-3/TRBV12-4 once - TRBJ1-4 15
CSAKPANTGELFF TGCAGTGCTAAGCCCGCGAACACCGGGGAGCTGTTTTTT TRBV20-1 few - TRBJ2-2 13
CASSSAPGQGGYGYTF TGTGCCAGCAGCTCGGCCCCGGGACAGGGAGGCTATGGCTACACCTTC TRBV9 - TRBD1 TRBJ1-2 16
CASSLSTGNNEQFF TGCGCCAGCAGCTTGTCGACGGGCAACAATGAGCAGTTCTTC TRBV5-1 - - TRBJ2-1 14
CASSLRKGRGYTF TGTGCCAGCAGTTTAAGGAAAGGGAGAGGCTACACCTTC TRBV27 many - TRBJ1-2 13
CASSLKGGNTIYF TGTGCCAGCAGCTTGAAAGGGGGAAACACCATATATTTT TRBV7-2 - - TRBJ1-3 13
CSAPSAGGRETHYF TGCAGTGCTCCCTCGGCGGGGGGAAGGGAGACCCACTACTTC TRBV20-1 - TRBD2 TRBJ2-5 14
CSTRTSGYEQYF TGCAGCACTCGGACTAGCGGCTACGAGCAGTACTTC TRBV29-1 - TRBD2 TRBJ2-7 12
CASIPSGGQGFNEQFF TGTGCCAGCATCCCTTCGGGGGGACAGGGGTTCAATGAGCAGTTCTTC TRBV7-2 few TRBD1 TRBJ2-1 16
CASSLPRRLGETQYF TGTGCCAGCAGCCTCCCCCGGAGGTTGGGAGAGACCCAGTACTTC TRBV7-9 many - TRBJ2-5 15
CAISPRGTSGSPHQETQYF TGTGCCATCAGTCCCAGGGGAACTAGCGGGAGCCCACACCAAGAGACCCAGTACTTC TRBV10-3 - TRBD2 TRBJ2-5 19
CASSQPSGGAARNEQFF TGTGCCAGCAGCCAACCTAGCGGGGGGGCTGCTCGCAATGAGCAGTTCTTC TRBV3-1 few TRBD2 TRBJ2-1 17
CASSPPSTPTDTQYF TGTGCCAGCAGTCCTCCCTCTACTCCTACAGATACGCAGTATTTT TRBV12-3/TRBV12-4 - - TRBJ2-3 15
CASSQVASKNRAETQYF TGCGCCAGCAGCCAAGTTGCAAGTAAGAACCGGGCGGAGACCCAGTACTTC TRBV4-1 - - TRBJ2-5 17
CASVKDTVYDYEQYF TGTGCCAGCGTAAAGGACACCGTCTACGATTACGAGCAGTACTTC TRBV2 - - TRBJ2-7 15
CATRAGTNRGGELFF TGTGCCACCAGGGCTGGGACGAACAGAGGCGGGGAGCTGTTTTTT TRBV7-9 few - TRBJ2-2 15
CSAPDRAGSYEQYF TGCAGTGCCCCGGACAGGGCGGGCTCCTACGAGCAGTACTTC TRBV20-1 - TRBD1 TRBJ2-7 14
CASTPVAGPNEKLFF TGTGCCAGCACTCCCGTGGCAGGGCCTAATGAAAAACTGTTTTTT TRBV12-1 once - TRBJ1-4 15
CSATSGSYTDTQYF TGCAGTGCTACTAGCGGGAGTTACACAGATACGCAGTATTTT TRBV20-1 - TRBD2 TRBJ2-3 14
CASSLRSSGGRTQYF TGTGCCAGCAGTTTAAGGTCTAGCGGGGGAAGGACCCAGTACTTC TRBV28 - TRBD2 TRBJ2-5 15
CASSPRLAGGPFF TGCGCCAGCAGCCCGCGACTAGCGGGGGGACCGTTCTTC TRBV5-1 - TRBD2 TRBJ2-1 13
CASSRGYDSSEQYF TGTGCCAGCAGCAGAGGGTACGACAGTTCCGAGCAGTACTTC TRBV14 few - TRBJ2-7 14
CSAGRDDYYGYTF TGCAGTGCTGGGCGGGACGATTACTATGGCTACACCTTC TRBV20-1 few - TRBJ1-2 13
CASSLLGQKAFF TGTGCCAGCAGTTTATTAGGCCAGAAAGCTTTCTTT TRBV27 - - TRBJ1-1 12
CASSLSGLAGGPQYF TGTGCCAGCAGCTTGTCCGGACTAGCGGGGGGGCCCCAGTACTTC TRBV11-2 few TRBD2 TRBJ2-5 15
CASSYRDTTPSGANVLTF TGCGCCAGCAGCTACCGGGACACAACCCCATCTGGGGCCAACGTCCTGACTTTC TRBV5-1 few - TRBJ2-6 18
CSASRGHVLVGTDTQYF TGCAGTGCTTCCAGGGGACACGTTTTAGTCGGCACAGATACGCAGTATTTT TRBV20-1 - - TRBJ2-3 17
CASGWGIEQYF TGTGCCAGCGGGTGGGGTATCGAGCAGTACTTC TRBV12-3/TRBV12-4 - - TRBJ2-7 11
CASSPRGGGSYEQYF TGTGCCAGCAGCCCCAGGGGGGGTGGCTCCTACGAGCAGTACTTC TRBV7-2 - - TRBJ2-7 15
CASSPSGLEDTQYF TGTGCTAGCAGCCCCTCTGGACTAGAAGATACGCAGTATTTT TRBV7-7 few TRBD2 TRBJ2-3 14
CASSAPRLAGVREQFF TGTGCCAGCAGTGCCCCGAGACTAGCGGGAGTTCGGGAGCAGTTCTTC TRBV6-1 few TRBD2 TRBJ2-1 16
CAWSSRGDEKLFF TGTGCCTGGAGTAGCAGAGGGGATGAAAAACTGTTTTTT TRBV30 few - TRBJ1-4 13
CASKKQSNQPQHF TGTGCCAGCAAGAAGCAGTCGAATCAGCCCCAGCATTTT TRBV7-8 - - TRBJ1-5 13
CASSPRGDGQNQPQHF TGTGCCAGCAGCCCCCGGGGGGACGGCCAAAATCAGCCCCAGCATTTT TRBV9 - - TRBJ1-5 16